A single T cell receptor (beta chain) is shown here with its context. This sample is part of a study of shared clonotypes between healthy human individuals. The authors ran the assay at deep level. Repertoires were generated with immunoSEQ multiplex PCR, while TCRdb's copy carries only in-frame clones and drops some. The profile shows some 2,400,000 clones, under 97% of them singletons. The specimen was naive CD4+ T cells sorted from blood. Documented subset: CD45RA+ positively selected. This TCR was recovered from a man between 18 and 35 years old in good health.

The CDR3 region has the DNA TGTGCCAGTAGTCTCGACAGCCCGTACACAGATACGCAGTATTTT. This gives the protein CASSLDSPYTDTQYF. The chain uses TRBV19 and TRBJ2-3; a possible D gene is TRBD1 (5 bases). The CDR3 loop spans 15 amino acids. CDR1 is LNHDA, CDR2 SQIVND, per germline (reference sequence). The V and J ends lost 5 bases and 2 bases respectively, with 14 bases between them.